This TCR beta chain comes out of a study of cytomegalovirus exposure and HLA in healthy donors. Vbeta (60) and Jbeta (13) primers were used in the PCR. Using immunoSEQ multiplex PCR, the repertoire was profiled, and TCRdb retains in-frame clones only, with some absent. This table has 65,000 to 85,000 clones, about 66% appearing once. These donors, healthy bone marrow donors, were studied. Germline V gene lookup returns CDR1 LNHDA and CDR2 SQIVND (reference sequence). The CDR3 contains 17 residues. With V trimmed by 5 bases and J by 8 bases, 20 bases remained unmatched. Study outcomes and limitations: Exclusion applied to some V segments, including TRBV6-2 and TRBV6-3, as they were indistinguishable. The classifier reportedly diagnosed cytomegalovirus status with high sensitivity and specificity. In an earlier analysis, most TCR beta V segments were productive about 87% or about 30% of the time.

With respect to this clone: Its specificity is unknown. The same CDR3 can be traced to other DNA sequences in this sample.

This receptor was taken from a man in his sixties in good health and CMV-seropositive. The chain links TRBV19 to TRBJ1-2; 7 nucleotides agree with TRBD1. The sequenced material came from PBMCs. The CDR3 loop is CASSVWDLGQPGAGYTF. The CDR3 DNA sequence: TGTGCCAGTAGTGTTTGGGACTTGGGACAGCCCGGGGCAGGCTACACCTTC.